The clone carrying this TCR beta chain was seen at least ten times. Its antigen is not known. A library prepared for alpha chains yielded this beta chain as an off-target read; its size is of little meaning. This CDR3 has 14 residues. Between the trimmed V and J ends, which lost 6 bases and 6 bases, there was a span of 14 bases. CDR1 MNHEY and CDR2 SVGEGT come from the germline V gene. Time point: sample taken at primary tumor resection. These data come from a study of spatial heterogeneity in lung cancer. Regarding the study as a whole: Counts of expanded intratumoral alpha and beta TCRs tracked tumor mutation counts. It was estimated that coverage of tumor T cells reached 6% to 8% for alpha chains and 13% for beta chains.

TCRdb re-called the 5' RACE reads with MiXCR, one entry per CDR3 protein. This repertoire shows 14,000 or so distinct CDR3 sequences, approximately 4.5% found once; its top ten account for about 17%. The chain is built from TRBV6-2 or TRBV6-3 and TRBJ2-2; D ambiguous. This specimen consisted of lung tumor tissue, obtained at surgery. The sequence was obtained from a female donor with early-stage non-small cell lung cancer. The CDR3 DNA sequence: TGTGCCAGCAGCTCCCGGTCGTCTGCCGGGGAGCTGTTTTTT. Its translation is CASSSRSSAGELFF.